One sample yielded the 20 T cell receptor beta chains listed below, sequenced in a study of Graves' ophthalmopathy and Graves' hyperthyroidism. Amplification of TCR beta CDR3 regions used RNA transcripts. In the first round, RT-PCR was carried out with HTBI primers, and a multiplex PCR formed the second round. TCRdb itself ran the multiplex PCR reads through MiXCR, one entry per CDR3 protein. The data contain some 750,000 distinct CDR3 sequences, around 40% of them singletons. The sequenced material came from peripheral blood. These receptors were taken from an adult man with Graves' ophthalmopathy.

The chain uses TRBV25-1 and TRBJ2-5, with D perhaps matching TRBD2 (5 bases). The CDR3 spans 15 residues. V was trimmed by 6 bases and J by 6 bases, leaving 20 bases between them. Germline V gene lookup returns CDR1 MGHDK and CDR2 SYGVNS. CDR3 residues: CASSGNGRTGKTQYF. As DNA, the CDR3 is TGTGCCAGCAGCGGAAATGGTAGGACCGGGAAGACCCAGTACTTC.

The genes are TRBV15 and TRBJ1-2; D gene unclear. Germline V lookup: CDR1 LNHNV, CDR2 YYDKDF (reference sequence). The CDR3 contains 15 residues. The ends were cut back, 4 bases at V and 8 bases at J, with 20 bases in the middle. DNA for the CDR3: TGTGCCACCAGCAACACCCGGTCGGGCGGCGACGGCTACACCTTC. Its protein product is CATSNTRSGGDGYTF. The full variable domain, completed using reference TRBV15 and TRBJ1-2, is DAMVIQNPRYQVTQFGKPVTLSCSQTLNHNVMYWYQQKSSQAPKLLFHYYDKDFNNEADTPDNFQSRRPNTSFCFLDIRSPGLGDTAMYLCATSNTRSGGDGYTFGSGTRLTVV.

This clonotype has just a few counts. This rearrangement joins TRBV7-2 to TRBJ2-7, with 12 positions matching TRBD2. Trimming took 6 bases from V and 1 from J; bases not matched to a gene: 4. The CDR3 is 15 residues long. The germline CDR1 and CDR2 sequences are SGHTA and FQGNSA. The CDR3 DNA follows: TGTGCCAGCAGGCTTCTAGCGGGAGGGTCCTACGAGCAGTACTTC. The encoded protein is CASRLLAGGSYEQYF.

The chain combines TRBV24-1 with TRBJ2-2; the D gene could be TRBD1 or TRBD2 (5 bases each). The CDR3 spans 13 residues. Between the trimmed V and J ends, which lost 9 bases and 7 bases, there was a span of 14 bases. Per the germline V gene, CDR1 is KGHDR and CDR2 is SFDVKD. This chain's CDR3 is CATGTQRSGELFF. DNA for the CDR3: TGTGCCACCGGGACCCAAAGGAGCGGGGAGCTGTTTTTT.

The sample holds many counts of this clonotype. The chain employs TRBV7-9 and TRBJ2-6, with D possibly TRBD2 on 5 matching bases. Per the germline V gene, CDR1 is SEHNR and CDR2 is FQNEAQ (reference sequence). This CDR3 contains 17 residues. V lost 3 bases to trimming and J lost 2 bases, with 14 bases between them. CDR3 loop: CASSFPPVRAGANVLTF. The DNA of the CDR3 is TGTGCCAGCAGCTTTCCCCCAGTGAGGGCTGGGGCCAACGTCCTGACTTTC.

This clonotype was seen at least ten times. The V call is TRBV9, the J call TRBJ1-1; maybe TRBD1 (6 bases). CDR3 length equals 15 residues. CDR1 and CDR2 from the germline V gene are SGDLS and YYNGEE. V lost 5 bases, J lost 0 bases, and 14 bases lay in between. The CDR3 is CASSATGGMNTEAFF. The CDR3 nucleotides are TGTGCCAGCAGTGCGACAGGAGGTATGAACACTGAAGCTTTCTTT.

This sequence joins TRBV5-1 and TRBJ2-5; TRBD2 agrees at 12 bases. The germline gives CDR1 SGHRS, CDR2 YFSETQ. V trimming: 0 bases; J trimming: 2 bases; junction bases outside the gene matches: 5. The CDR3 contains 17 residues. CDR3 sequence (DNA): TGCGCCAGCAGCTTGGGGACTAGCGGGGCCCCACAAGAGACCCAGTACTTC. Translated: CASSLGTSGAPQETQYF.

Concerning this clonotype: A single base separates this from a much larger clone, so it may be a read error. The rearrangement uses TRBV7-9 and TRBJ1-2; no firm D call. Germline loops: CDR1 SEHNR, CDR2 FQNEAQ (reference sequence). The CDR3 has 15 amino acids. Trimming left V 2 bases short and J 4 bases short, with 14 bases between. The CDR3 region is CASSLMAVASYGYTF. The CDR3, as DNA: TGTGCCAGCAGCTTAATGGCCGTAGCTAGCTATGGCTACACCTTC.

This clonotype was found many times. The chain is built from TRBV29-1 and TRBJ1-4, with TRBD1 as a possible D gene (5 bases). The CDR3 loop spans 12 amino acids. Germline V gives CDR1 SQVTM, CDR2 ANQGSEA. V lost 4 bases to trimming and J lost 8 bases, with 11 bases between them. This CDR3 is CSVAGAREKLFF. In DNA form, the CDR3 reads TGCAGCGTTGCCGGGGCGCGGGAAAAACTGTTTTTT.

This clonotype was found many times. DNA for the CDR3: TGTGCCAGCAAACTAGCGGGGGCGAACACCGGGGAGCTGTTTTTT. Encoded protein: CASKLAGANTGELFF. This rearrangement joins TRBV2 to TRBJ2-2, with 11 bases that match TRBD2. V shed 7 bases and J 0 bases; nucleotides not matched to a gene: 1. Germline V gene data show CDR1 as SNHLY and CDR2 as FYNNEI. This CDR3 region has 15 residues.

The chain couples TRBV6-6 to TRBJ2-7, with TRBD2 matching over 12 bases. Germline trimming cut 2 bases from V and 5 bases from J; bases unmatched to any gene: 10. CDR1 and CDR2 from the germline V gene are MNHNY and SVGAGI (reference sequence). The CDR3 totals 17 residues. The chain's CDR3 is CASSYGQLAGGRNEQYF. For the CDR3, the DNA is TGTGCCAGCAGTTACGGGCAGCTAGCGGGAGGGAGGAACGAGCAGTACTTC.

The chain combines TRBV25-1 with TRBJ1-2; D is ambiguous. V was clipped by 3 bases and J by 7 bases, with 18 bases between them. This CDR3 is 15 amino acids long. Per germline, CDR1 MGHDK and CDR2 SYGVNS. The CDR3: CASSDSAGEQAGYTF. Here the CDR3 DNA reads TGTGCCAGCAGTGATAGTGCCGGGGAGCAGGCTGGCTACACCTTC.

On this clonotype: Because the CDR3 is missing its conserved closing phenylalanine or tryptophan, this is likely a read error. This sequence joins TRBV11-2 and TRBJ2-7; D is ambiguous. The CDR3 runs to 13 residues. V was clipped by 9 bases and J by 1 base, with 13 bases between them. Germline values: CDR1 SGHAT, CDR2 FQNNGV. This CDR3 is CARGPKGSYEQYS. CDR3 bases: TGTGCCAGAGGACCAAAGGGTTCCTACGAGCAGTACTCC.

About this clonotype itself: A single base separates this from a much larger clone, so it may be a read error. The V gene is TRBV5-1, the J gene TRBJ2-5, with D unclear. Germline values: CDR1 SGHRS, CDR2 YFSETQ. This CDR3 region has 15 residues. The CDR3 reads CASRPASFLQEAQYF. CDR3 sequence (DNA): TGCGCCAGCAGGCCAGCCTCTTTCCTCCAAGAGGCCCAGTACTTC.

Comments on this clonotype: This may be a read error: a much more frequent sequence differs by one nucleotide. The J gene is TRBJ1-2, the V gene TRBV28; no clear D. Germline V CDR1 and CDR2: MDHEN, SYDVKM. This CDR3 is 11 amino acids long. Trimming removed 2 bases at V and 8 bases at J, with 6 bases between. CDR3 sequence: CASSLGFGYTF. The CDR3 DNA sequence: TGTGCCAGCAGTTTAGGATTCGGCTACACCTTC.

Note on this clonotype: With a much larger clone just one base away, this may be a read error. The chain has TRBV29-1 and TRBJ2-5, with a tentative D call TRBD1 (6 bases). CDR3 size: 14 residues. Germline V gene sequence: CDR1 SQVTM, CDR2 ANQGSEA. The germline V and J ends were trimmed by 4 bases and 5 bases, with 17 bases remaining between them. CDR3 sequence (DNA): TGCAGCGTTGGCGCTCGGGGCCAGGGGGAGACCCAGTACTTC. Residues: CSVGARGQGETQYF.

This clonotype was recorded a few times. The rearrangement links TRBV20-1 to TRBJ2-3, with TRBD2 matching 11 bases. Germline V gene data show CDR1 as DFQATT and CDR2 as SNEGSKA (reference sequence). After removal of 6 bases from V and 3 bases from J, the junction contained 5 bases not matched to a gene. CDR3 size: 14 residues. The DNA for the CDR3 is TGCAGTGCGCATAGCGGGAGGGGGACAGATACGCAGTATTTT. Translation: CSAHSGRGTDTQYF.

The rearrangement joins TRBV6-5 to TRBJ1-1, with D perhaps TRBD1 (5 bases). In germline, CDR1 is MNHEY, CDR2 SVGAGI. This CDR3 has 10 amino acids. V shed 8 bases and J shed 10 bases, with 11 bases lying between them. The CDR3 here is CASGGWGAFF. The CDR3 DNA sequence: TGTGCCAGCGGGGGGTGGGGAGCTTTCTTT.

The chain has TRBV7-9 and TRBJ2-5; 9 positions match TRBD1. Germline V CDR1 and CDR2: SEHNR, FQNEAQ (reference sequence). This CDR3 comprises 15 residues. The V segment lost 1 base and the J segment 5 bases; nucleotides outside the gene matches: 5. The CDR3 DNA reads TGTGCCAGCAGCTTAGGGACAGGGGTCCACGAGACCCAGTACTTC. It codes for CASSLGTGVHETQYF.

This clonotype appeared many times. CDR3 in DNA: TGTGCCAGCAGCTCCCCGGTTGAAGGAAAACTGTTTTTT. Translating gives CASSSPVEGKLFF. This chain uses TRBV11-2 with TRBJ1-4; D not resolved. CDR3 length equals 13 residues. V was shortened by 4 bases and J by 10 bases, with 13 bases between the two germline ends. Germline V lookup: CDR1 SGHAT, CDR2 FQNNGV. Combining the CDR3 with reference TRBV11-2 and TRBJ1-4 gives the whole variable domain EAGVAQSPRYKIIEKRQSVAFWCNPISGHATLYWYQQILGQGPKLLIQFQNNGVVDDSQLPKDRFSAERLKGVDSTLKIQPAKLEDSAVYLCASSSPVEGKLFFGSGTQLSVL.